The subject of this entry is one T cell receptor beta chain. Its antigen is as yet unknown. Losses at the gene ends were 5 bases for V and 5 bases for J; bases not matched to a gene: 9. The length of the CDR3 is 16 residues. The germline V gene has CDR1 PRHDT and CDR2 FYEKMQ (reference sequence). The PCR made use of 60 Vbeta and 13 Jbeta primers. In the original processing: Counted up in a later analysis, unique TCR beta chains came to some 80 million, with around 11 million shared. Generated by immunoSEQ multiplex PCR, the TCRdb table keeps only in-frame clones and is missing some. V, J and clone size reflect that table, while D and trimming were determined from the DNA. Of roughly 100,000 clones in the sample, roughly 72% were seen once. The entry originates in a study of cytomegalovirus exposure and HLA in healthy donors. Overall study: Unique TCRs from HLA-typed donors, 70 million to 100 million of them, were held in an early data release. Study conclusions and caveats: Later genetic work tied a missense DCLRE1C variant to beta-chain V and J trimming. Presence/absence analyses assumed roughly uniform sequencing depth across donors, which may not hold.

The receptor was isolated from a woman younger than 35 in good health and CMV-seropositive. The chain employs TRBV13 and TRBJ2-1; 10 bases agree with TRBD1. Sequenced: PBMCs. The CDR3 coding sequence is TGTGCCAGCAGCCTAAAACCGGGACAGGGGAACAATGAGCAGTTCTTC. The encoded protein is CASSLKPGQGNNEQFF.